Shown below are 18 T cell receptor beta chains from a single sample sequenced in a study of cytomegalovirus exposure and HLA in healthy donors. PCR employed 60 Vbeta and 13 Jbeta primers. Only in-frame clones appear in the TCRdb table, and some are missing; sequencing was by immunoSEQ multiplex PCR. The repertoire holds roughly 130,000 clones, with more than 60% as singletons. Specimen: PBMCs. The receptor set was obtained from a woman in her thirties or forties in good health and CMV-seropositive.

This sequence joins TRBV27 and TRBJ2-7; TRBD1 agrees at 9 bases. Losses at the gene ends were 4 bases for V and 3 bases for J; bases not matched to a gene: 7. Germline V gene sequence: CDR1 MNHEY, CDR2 SMNVEV (reference sequence). The length of the CDR3 is 15 residues. The DNA of the CDR3 is TGTGCCAGCAGTTACGGGACAGGGCAGCACTACGAGCAGTACTTC. Translating it yields CASSYGTGQHYEQYF.

The V call is TRBV19, the J call TRBJ2-5; TRBD2 agrees at 15 bases. The CDR3 covers 16 residues. Trimming cost V 5 bases and J 4 bases; bases outside gene matches: 5. Per germline, CDR1 LNHDA and CDR2 SQIVND (reference sequence). CDR3 bases: TGTGCCAGTAGTCCTGGACTAGCGGGGGGGTTAGAGACCCAGTACTTC. Encoded protein: CASSPGLAGGLETQYF.

Turning to this clone: Within the sample, other DNA sequences also encode this same CDR3. The chain is built from TRBV10-2 and TRBJ2-7; D gene unclear. The CDR3 runs to 14 residues. Germline V gene lookup returns CDR1 WSHSY and CDR2 SAAADI. V was trimmed by 5 bases and J by 6 bases, leaving 17 bases between them. The CDR3 reads CASSSLSLLSEQYF. The CDR3, as DNA: TGCGCCAGCAGTTCGTTATCCCTCCTGAGCGAGCAGTACTTC.

The V gene is TRBV7-2, the J gene TRBJ1-5, with D perhaps TRBD1 (5 bases). V lost 1 base to trimming and J lost 8 bases, with 9 bases between them. Germline lookup yields CDR1 SGHTA and CDR2 FQGNSA. The CDR3 has 13 amino acids. CDR3 loop: CASSLGRGEPQHF. The DNA for the CDR3 is TGTGCCAGCAGCTTAGGAAGGGGCGAGCCCCAGCATTTT.

The chain uses TRBV27 and TRBJ1-1; D remains ambiguous. The CDR3 contains 17 residues. Germline V gene data show CDR1 as MNHEY and CDR2 as SMNVEV (reference sequence). Trimming stripped 1 base from V and 4 bases from J, with 19 bases between. The CDR3 sequence: CASSLFARGSKSTEAFF. CDR3 nucleotide sequence: TGTGCCAGCAGTTTATTTGCTCGCGGGAGTAAGAGCACTGAAGCTTTCTTT.

The chain is built from TRBV5-4 and TRBJ2-7; 10 bases align to TRBD2. Trimming at V came to 1 base and at J to 4 bases, leaving 14 bases not matched to a gene. This CDR3 has 18 residues. CDR1 and CDR2 (germline): SGHNT, YYREEE (reference sequence). CDR3 sequence reads: CASSLSLLAGEGGYEQYF. In DNA, the CDR3 is TGTGCCAGCAGCTTGTCGTTGCTAGCGGGGGAAGGAGGTTACGAGCAGTACTTC.

The chain is built from TRBV28 and TRBJ2-2; tentative D call: TRBD2 (5 bases). There are 13 residues in the CDR3. CDR1 is MDHEN and CDR2 is SYDVKM in the germline V gene. V lost 7 bases and J lost 6, with 12 bases in between. CDR3 amino acids: CASTPSGSGELFF. In DNA, the CDR3 is TGTGCCAGCACCCCGTCGGGGTCCGGGGAGCTGTTTTTT.

The CDR3 nucleotides are TGTGCCAGCAGCTTAGATCTGTATGGCTACACCTTC. The encoded protein is CASSLDLYGYTF. The chain is built from TRBV7-2 and TRBJ1-2; D is undetermined. In germline, CDR1 is SGHTA, CDR2 FQGNSA. V was trimmed by 1 base and J by 5 bases, leaving 5 bases between them. The CDR3 is 12 residues long.

The chain uses TRBV28 and TRBJ1-1; D might be TRBD1 (5 bases). CDR1 MDHEN and CDR2 SYDVKM come from the germline V gene. The CDR3 is made up of 13 amino acids. V lost 3 bases and J 4 bases, leaving 9 bases between the germline ends. Here the CDR3 DNA reads TGTGCCAGCAGTTTGTTCGGGGGCACTGAAGCTTTCTTT. Translated: CASSLFGGTEAFF. Together with reference TRBV28 and TRBJ1-1, the CDR3 gives the full variable domain: DVKVTQSSRYLVKRTGEKVFLECVQDMDHENMFWYRQDPGLGLRLIYFSYDVKMKEKGDIPEGYSVSREKKERFSLILESASTNQTSMYLCASSLFGGTEAFFGQGTRLTVV.

The chain combines TRBV7-2 with TRBJ2-5; 7 bases map to TRBD2. This CDR3 spans 16 amino acids. Looked up from germline, CDR1 is SGHTA and CDR2 is FQGNSA. V dropped 5 bases and J dropped 5; count of bases not matched to a gene: 14. As DNA, the CDR3 is TGTGCCAGCAGCCCAAGCGGGGTCCGAGGGCCGGAGACCCAGTACTTC. As protein: CASSPSGVRGPETQYF.

The V gene is TRBV27, the J gene TRBJ1-3; no reliable D call. The CDR3 loop spans 15 amino acids. CDR1 is MNHEY and CDR2 is SMNVEV in the germline V gene (reference sequence). The V gene lost 0 bases and the J gene lost 2 bases, with 8 bases spanning the gap. The CDR3 reads CASSLSPGTGNTIYF. The CDR3 DNA sequence: TGTGCCAGCAGTTTATCGCCGGGTACTGGAAACACCATATATTTT.

This clone occurred a few times. The CDR3 loop is CASSARLNTGELFF. CDR3 coding DNA: TGTGCCAGCAGCGCCCGACTGAACACCGGGGAGCTGTTTTTT. V gene TRBV9 combines with J gene TRBJ2-2, with unresolved D. V shed 3 bases and J shed 1 base, with 7 bases lying between them. CDR1 is SGDLS and CDR2 is YYNGEE in the germline V gene. CDR3 size: 14 residues.

In its sample, this clone was seen a few times. The rearrangement uses TRBV18 and TRBJ2-1; D is unresolved. V lost 5 bases and J 2 bases, leaving 13 bases between the germline ends. The V gene's germline CDR1 is KGHSH and CDR2 LQKENI. The CDR3 sequence is 15 residues long. CDR3 protein: CASSKEGGAYNEQFF. In DNA form, the CDR3 reads TGTGCCAGCTCAAAGGAAGGCGGAGCCTACAATGAGCAGTTCTTC.

This chain uses TRBV9 with TRBJ2-3; tentative D call: TRBD2 (5 bases). The CDR3 is 14 amino acids. CDR1 and CDR2 from the germline V gene are SGDLS and YYNGEE. V dropped 2 bases and J dropped 2 bases, with 9 bases sitting between them. DNA of the CDR3: TGTGCCAGCAGCGTTCAGACTAACACAGATACGCAGTATTTT. It codes for CASSVQTNTDTQYF. The whole variable domain, filled in from reference TRBV9 and TRBJ2-3, reads DSGVTQTPKHLITATGQRVTLRCSPRSGDLSVYWYQQSLDQGLQFLIQYYNGEERAKGNILERFSAQQFPDLHSELNLSSLELGDSALYFCASSVQTNTDTQYFGPGTRLTVL.

The chain is built from TRBV6-1 and TRBJ2-5, with D unclear. Trimming removed 2 bases from V and 3 bases from J, with 16 bases in between. This CDR3 has 16 amino acids. Germline V gene sequence: CDR1 MNHNS, CDR2 SASEGT. The chain's CDR3 is CASSEKPLQPEETQYF. The CDR3 DNA reads as TGTGCCAGCAGTGAAAAACCCCTACAGCCCGAAGAGACCCAGTACTTC.

The chain employs TRBV5-1 and TRBJ1-2; 9 bases are a match to TRBD1. Germline-derived CDR1 and CDR2 are SGHRS and YFSETQ. V lost 2 bases to trimming and J lost 8 bases; unmatched junction nucleotides: 1. The CDR3 consists of 12 residues. CDR3 amino acids: CASSFGTGGYTF. CDR3 sequence (DNA): TGCGCCAGCAGCTTCGGGACAGGGGGCTACACCTTC. The whole variable domain, filled in from reference TRBV5-1 and TRBJ1-2, reads KAGVTQTPRYLIKTRGQQVTLSCSPISGHRSVSWYQQTPGQGLQFLFEYFSETQRNKGNFPGRFSGRQFSNSRSEMNVSTLELGDSALYLCASSFGTGGYTFGSGTRLTVV.

This clone was counted a few times. Sequence at one end of the junction differs from germline and may be a read error. The CDR3 DNA reads as TGTGCCACCAGCAGAGATAAACCCCCCACACCCTTCTTC. Amino acid sequence: CATSRDKPPTPFF. V and J are TRBV15 and TRBJ1-2; no clear D. The CDR3 runs to 13 residues. From germline, CDR1 is LNHNV and CDR2 YYDKDF (reference sequence).

The DNA for the CDR3 is TGTGCTAGTGGTCCCCGCAAAGACACGGGGGGGAATGAGCAGTTCTTC. It encodes CASGPRKDTGGNEQFF. The chain has TRBV12-5 and TRBJ2-1, with 8 nucleotides matching TRBD2. The germline CDR1 and CDR2 sequences are LGHNT and FRNRAP. CDR3 size: 16 residues. The V and J ends lost 5 bases and 7 bases, in that order; junction bases with no gene match: 13.